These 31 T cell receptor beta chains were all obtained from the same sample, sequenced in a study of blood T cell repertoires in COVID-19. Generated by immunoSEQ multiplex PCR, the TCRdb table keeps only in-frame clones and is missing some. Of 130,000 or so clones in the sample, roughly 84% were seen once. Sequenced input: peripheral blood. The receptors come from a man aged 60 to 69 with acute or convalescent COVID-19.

The CDR3 region has the DNA TGTGCCTGGAGTGACATTTCAGGAAATCAGCCCCAGCATTTT. Translated, it gives CAWSDISGNQPQHF. The rearrangement links TRBV30 to TRBJ1-5; D gene ambiguous. The CDR3 runs to 14 residues. The germline gives CDR1 GTSNPN, CDR2 SVGIG (reference sequence). V lost 1 base and J 4 bases, leaving 11 bases between the germline ends.

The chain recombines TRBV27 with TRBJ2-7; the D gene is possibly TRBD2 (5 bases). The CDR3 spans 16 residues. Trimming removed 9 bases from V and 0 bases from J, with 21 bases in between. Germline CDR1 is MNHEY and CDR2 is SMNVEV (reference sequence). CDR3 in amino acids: CASRSGIPRDSYEQYF. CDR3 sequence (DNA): TGTGCCAGTCGAAGTGGCATACCTCGGGACTCCTACGAGCAGTACTTC.

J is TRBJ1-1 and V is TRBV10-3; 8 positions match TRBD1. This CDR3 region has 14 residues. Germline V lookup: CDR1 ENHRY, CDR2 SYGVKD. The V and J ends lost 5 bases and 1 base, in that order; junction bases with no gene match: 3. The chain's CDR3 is CAISSGTGNTEAFF. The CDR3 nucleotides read TGTGCCATCAGTTCCGGGACAGGGAACACTGAAGCTTTCTTT.

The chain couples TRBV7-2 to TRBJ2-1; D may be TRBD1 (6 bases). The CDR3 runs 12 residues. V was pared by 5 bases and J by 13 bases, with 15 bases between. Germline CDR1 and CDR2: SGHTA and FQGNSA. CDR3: CASSLQGSFQFF. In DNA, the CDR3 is TGTGCCAGCAGCCTACAGGGTAGTTTCCAGTTCTTC.

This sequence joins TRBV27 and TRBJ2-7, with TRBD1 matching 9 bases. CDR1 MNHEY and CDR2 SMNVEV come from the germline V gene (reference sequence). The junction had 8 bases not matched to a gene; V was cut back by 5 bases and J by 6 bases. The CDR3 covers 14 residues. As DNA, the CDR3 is TGTGCCAGCAGTGCACGACAGGGGGTAGGCGAGCAGTACTTC. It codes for CASSARQGVGEQYF.

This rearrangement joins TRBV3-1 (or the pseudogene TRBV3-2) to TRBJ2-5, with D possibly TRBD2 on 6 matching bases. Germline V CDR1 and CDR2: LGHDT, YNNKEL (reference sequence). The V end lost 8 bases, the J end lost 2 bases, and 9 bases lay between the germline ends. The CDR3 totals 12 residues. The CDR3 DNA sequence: TGTGCCAGCGGGAGGCGGCAAGAGACCCAGTACTTC. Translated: CASGRRQETQYF.

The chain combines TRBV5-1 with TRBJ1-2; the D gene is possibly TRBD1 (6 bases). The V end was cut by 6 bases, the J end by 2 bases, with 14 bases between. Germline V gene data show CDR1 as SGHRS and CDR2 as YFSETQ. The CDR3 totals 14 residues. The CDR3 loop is CASKLPDRNYGYTF. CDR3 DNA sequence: TGCGCCAGCAAACTCCCGGACAGAAACTATGGCTACACCTTC.

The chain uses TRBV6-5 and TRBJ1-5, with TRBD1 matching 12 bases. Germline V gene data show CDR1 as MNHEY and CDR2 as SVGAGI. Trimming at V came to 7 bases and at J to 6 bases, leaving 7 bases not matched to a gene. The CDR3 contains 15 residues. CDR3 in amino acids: CASTPGQGAPQPQHF. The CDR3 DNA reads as TGTGCCAGCACTCCGGGACAGGGGGCTCCTCAGCCCCAGCATTTT.

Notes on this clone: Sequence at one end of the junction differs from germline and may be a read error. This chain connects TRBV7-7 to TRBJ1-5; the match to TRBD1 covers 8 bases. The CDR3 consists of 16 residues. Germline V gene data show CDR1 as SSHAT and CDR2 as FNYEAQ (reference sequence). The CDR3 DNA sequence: TGTGCTAGCAGCACCCGGACAGGGAATAGCAATCAGCCCCAGCATTTT. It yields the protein CASSTRTGNSNQPQHF.

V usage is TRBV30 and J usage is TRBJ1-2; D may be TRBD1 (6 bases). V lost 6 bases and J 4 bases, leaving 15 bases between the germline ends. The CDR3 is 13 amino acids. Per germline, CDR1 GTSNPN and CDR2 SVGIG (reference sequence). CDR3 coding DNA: TGTGCCTGCCTCAGAACAGGGACCTATGGCTACACCTTC. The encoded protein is CACLRTGTYGYTF.

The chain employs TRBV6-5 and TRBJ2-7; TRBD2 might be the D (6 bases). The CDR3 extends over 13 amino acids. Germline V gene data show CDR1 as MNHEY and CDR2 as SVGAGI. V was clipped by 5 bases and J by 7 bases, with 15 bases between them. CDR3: CASSPLGAGEQYF. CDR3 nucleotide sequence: TGTGCCAGCAGTCCTCTGGGAGCGGGTGAGCAGTACTTC.

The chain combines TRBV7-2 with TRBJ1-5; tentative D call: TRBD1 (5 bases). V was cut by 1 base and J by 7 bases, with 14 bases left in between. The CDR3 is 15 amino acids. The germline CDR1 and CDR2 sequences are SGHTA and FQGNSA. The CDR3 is CASSLGRQPRQPQHF. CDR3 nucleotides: TGTGCCAGCAGCTTAGGGAGACAGCCCAGGCAGCCCCAGCATTTT.

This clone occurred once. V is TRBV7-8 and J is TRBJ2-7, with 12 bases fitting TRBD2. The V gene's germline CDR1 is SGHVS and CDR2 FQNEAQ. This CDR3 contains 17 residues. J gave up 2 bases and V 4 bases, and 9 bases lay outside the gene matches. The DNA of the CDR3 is TGTGCCAGCAGCTCGTCCCCGGGACTAGCGGGCCCCTACGAGCAGTACTTC. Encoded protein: CASSSSPGLAGPYEQYF. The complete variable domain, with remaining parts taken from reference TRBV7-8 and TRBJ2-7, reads GAGVSQSPRYKVAKRGQDVALRCDPISGHVSLFWYQQALGQGPEFLTYFQNEAQLDKSGLPSDRFFAERPEGSVSTLKIQRTQQEDSAVYLCASSSSPGLAGPYEQYFGPGTRLTVT.

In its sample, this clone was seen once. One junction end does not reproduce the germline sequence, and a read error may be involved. The CDR3 reads CASSVLQDRGPRDF. The CDR3 DNA follows: TGTGCCAGCAGTGTCCTGCAGGACAGGGGCCCGAGGGACTTC. The chain joins TRBV2 to TRBJ2-7; TRBD1 agrees at 9 bases. This CDR3 region has 14 residues. Germline V lookup: CDR1 SNHLY, CDR2 FYNNEI.

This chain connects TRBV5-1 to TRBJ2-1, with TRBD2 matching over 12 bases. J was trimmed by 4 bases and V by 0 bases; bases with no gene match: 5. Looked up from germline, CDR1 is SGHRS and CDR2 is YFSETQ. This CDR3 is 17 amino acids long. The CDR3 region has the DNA TGCGCCAGCAGCTTGGCACTAGCGGGAGGACTGTACAATGAGCAGTTCTTC. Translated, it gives CASSLALAGGLYNEQFF. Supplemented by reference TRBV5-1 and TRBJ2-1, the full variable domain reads KAGVTQTPRYLIKTRGQQVTLSCSPISGHRSVSWYQQTPGQGLQFLFEYFSETQRNKGNFPGRFSGRQFSNSRSEMNVSTLELGDSALYLCASSLALAGGLYNEQFFGPGTRLTVL.

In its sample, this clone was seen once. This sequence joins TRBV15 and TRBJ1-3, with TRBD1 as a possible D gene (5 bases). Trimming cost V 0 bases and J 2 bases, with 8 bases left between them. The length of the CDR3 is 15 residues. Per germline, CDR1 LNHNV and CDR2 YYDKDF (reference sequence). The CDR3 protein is CATSRDQGAGNTIYF. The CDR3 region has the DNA TGTGCCACCAGCAGAGACCAGGGCGCTGGAAACACCATATATTTT. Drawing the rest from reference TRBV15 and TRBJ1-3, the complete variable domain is DAMVIQNPRYQVTQFGKPVTLSCSQTLNHNVMYWYQQKSSQAPKLLFHYYDKDFNNEADTPDNFQSRRPNTSFCFLDIRSPGLGDTAMYLCATSRDQGAGNTIYFGEGSWLTVV.

The CDR3 coding sequence is TGTGCCAGCAGCCCGTTGGGACAGCCCACCTACGAGCAGTACTTC. It yields the protein CASSPLGQPTYEQYF. This chain uses TRBV7-9 with TRBJ2-7; TRBD1 matches at 7 bases. V lost 5 bases to trimming and J lost 2 bases; unmatched junction nucleotides: 9. The CDR3 is made up of 15 amino acids. Germline V CDR1 and CDR2: SEHNR, FQNEAQ (reference sequence).

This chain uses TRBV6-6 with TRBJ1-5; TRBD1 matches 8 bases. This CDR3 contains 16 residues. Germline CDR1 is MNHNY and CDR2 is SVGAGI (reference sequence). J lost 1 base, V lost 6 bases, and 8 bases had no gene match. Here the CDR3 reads CASSRQGRGSNQPQHF. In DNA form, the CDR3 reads TGTGCCAGCAGCCGACAGGGGCGCGGGAGCAATCAGCCCCAGCATTTT.

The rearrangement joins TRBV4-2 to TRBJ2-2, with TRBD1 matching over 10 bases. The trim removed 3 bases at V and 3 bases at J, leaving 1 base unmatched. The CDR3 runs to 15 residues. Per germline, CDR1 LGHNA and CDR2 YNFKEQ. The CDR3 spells CASSQGTGDTGELFF. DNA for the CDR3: TGTGCCAGCAGCCAGGGGACAGGGGACACCGGGGAGCTGTTTTTT.

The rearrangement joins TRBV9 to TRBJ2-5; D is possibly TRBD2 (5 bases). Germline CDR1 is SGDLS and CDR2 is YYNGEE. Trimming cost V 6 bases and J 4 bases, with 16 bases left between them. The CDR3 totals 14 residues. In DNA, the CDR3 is TGTGCCAGCACCCCAGGAGGAGGCGGAGAGACCCAGTACTTC. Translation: CASTPGGGGETQYF. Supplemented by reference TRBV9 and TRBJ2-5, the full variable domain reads DSGVTQTPKHLITATGQRVTLRCSPRSGDLSVYWYQQSLDQGLQFLIQYYNGEERAKGNILERFSAQQFPDLHSELNLSSLELGDSALYFCASTPGGGGETQYFGPGTRLLVL.

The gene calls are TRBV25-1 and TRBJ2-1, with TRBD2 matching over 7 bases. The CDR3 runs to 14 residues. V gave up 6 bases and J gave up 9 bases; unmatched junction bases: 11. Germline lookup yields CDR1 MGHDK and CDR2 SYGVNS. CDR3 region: CASRSGASGPEQFF. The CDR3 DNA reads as TGTGCCAGCAGATCCGGGGCTAGCGGACCTGAGCAGTTCTTC.

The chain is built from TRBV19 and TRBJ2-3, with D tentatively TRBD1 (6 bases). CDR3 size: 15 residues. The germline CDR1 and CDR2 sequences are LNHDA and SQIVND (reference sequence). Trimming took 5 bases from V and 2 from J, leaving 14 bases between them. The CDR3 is CASSGNRVFTDTQYF. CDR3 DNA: TGTGCCAGTAGTGGAAACAGGGTTTTCACAGATACGCAGTATTTT.

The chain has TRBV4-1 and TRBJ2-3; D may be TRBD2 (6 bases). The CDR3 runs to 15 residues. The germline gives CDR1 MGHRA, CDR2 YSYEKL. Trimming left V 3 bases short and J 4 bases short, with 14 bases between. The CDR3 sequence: CASSQSAGRADTQYF. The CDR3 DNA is TGCGCCAGCAGCCAGTCGGCGGGAAGAGCAGATACGCAGTATTTT.

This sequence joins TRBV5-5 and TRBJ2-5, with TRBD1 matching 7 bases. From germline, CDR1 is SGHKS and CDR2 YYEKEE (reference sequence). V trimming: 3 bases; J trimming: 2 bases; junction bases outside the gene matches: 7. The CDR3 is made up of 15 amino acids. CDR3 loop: CASSSGTVTQETQYF. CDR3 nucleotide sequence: TGTGCCAGCAGCTCCGGGACAGTCACACAAGAGACCCAGTACTTC.

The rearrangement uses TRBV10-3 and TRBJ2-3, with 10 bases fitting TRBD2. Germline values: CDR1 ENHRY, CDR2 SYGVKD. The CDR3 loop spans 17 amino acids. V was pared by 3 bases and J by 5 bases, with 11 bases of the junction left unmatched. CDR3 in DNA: TGTGCCATCAGTGATCGTAGCGGGGGGATTAGGGGAGATACGCAGTATTTT. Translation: CAISDRSGGIRGDTQYF.

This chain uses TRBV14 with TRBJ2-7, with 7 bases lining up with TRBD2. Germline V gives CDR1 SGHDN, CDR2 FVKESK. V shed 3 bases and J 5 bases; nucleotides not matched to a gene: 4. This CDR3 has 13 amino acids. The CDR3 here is CASSHRGGHEQYF. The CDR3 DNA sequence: TGTGCCAGCAGCCACCGCGGGGGACACGAGCAGTACTTC.

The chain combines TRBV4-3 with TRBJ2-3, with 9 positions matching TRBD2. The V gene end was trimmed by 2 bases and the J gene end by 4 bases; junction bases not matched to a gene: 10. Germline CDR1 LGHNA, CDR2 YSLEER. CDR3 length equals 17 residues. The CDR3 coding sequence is TGCGCCAGCAGCCAACAGGTCGCGGGAGGGCCTTCAGATACGCAGTATTTT. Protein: CASSQQVAGGPSDTQYF.

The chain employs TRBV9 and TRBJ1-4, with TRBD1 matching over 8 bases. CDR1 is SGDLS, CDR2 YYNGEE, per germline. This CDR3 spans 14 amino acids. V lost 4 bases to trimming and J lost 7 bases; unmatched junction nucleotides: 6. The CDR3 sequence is CASSPDRGGEKLFF. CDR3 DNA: TGTGCCAGCAGCCCCGACAGGGGTGGTGAAAAACTGTTTTTT.

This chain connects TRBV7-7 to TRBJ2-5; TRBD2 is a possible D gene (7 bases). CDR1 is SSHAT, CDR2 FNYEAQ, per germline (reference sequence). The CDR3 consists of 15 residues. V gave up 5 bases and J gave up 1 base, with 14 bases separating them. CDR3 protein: CASSQGGGLQETQYF. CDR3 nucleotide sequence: TGTGCCAGCAGCCAAGGGGGGGGGCTCCAAGAGACCCAGTACTTC. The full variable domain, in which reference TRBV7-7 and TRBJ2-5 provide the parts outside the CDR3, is GAGVSQSPRYKVTKRGQDVTLRCDPISSHATLYWYQQALGQGPEFLTYFNYEAQPDKSGLPSDRFSAERPEGSISTLTIQRTEQRDSAMYRCASSQGGGLQETQYFGPGTRLLVL.

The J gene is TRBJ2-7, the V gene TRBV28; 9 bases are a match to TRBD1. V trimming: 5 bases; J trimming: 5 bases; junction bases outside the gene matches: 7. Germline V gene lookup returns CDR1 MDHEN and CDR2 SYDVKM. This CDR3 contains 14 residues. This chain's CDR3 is CASSRSGTGNEQYF. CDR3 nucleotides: TGTGCCAGCAGTCGCTCCGGGACAGGGAACGAGCAGTACTTC.

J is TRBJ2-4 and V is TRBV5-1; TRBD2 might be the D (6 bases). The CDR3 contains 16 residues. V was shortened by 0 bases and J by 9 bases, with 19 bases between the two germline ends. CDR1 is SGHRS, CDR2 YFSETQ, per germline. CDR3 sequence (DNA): TGCGCCAGCAGCTTGGAGGTCGGAGGGAATGGCGGCATTCAGTACTTC. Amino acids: CASSLEVGGNGGIQYF.